The 9 T cell receptor beta chains presented below share a single source sample, sequenced in a study of PD-1 blockade in classical Hodgkin lymphoma. Each patient's relapse followed autologous stem cell transplantation, and brentuximab vedotin exposure varied. TCRdb's copy holds only in-frame clones and misses some; the assay was immunoSEQ multiplex PCR. The table lists about 150,000 clones, about four fifths of them singletons. The source material was peripheral blood mononuclear cells (PBMCs), sampled before the second cycle of nivolumab. These receptors all stem from a human donor with classical Hodgkin lymphoma.

The chain uses TRBV19 and TRBJ2-2; D is uncertain. Germline V gives CDR1 LNHDA, CDR2 SQIVND (reference sequence). Trimming removed 3 bases from V and 4 bases from J, with 15 bases in between. This CDR3 region has 16 residues. DNA of the CDR3: TGTGCCAGTAGTATTGAACTGGATTATTTCACCGGGGAGCTGTTTTTT. It yields the protein CASSIELDYFTGELFF.

V and J are TRBV28 and TRBJ1-2; D is possibly TRBD1 (5 bases). The CDR3 has 12 residues. Trimming removed 10 bases at V and 0 bases at J, with 9 bases between. CDR1 and CDR2 from the germline V gene are MDHEN and SYDVKM. CDR3 nucleotide sequence: TGTGCCACCTTGGGACCTAACTATGGCTACACCTTC. This sequence encodes CATLGPNYGYTF.

The J gene is TRBJ2-7, the V gene TRBV2, with 9 bases that match TRBD2. The CDR3 runs to 13 residues. Germline values: CDR1 SNHLY, CDR2 FYNNEI. With V trimmed by 6 bases and J by 4 bases, 4 bases remained unmatched. Written as DNA, the CDR3 is TGTGCCAGCAGGCCGGGACTAGCTTACGAGCAGTACTTC. As protein: CASRPGLAYEQYF.

V is TRBV5-1 and J is TRBJ1-6, with 7 bases identical to TRBD1. Looked up from germline, CDR1 is SGHRS and CDR2 is YFSETQ. V dropped 5 bases and J dropped 0; count of bases not matched to a gene: 8. This CDR3 spans 17 amino acids. The CDR3 sequence: CASRAPSGGSYNSPLHF. The CDR3 bases are TGCGCCAGCAGAGCCCCGTCAGGGGGCTCCTATAATTCACCCCTCCACTTT.

V and J are TRBV5-1 and TRBJ1-2; 9 bases align to TRBD1. The germline V gene has CDR1 SGHRS and CDR2 YFSETQ. The CDR3 consists of 13 residues. J gave up 7 bases and V 4 bases, and 5 bases lay outside the gene matches. The CDR3 sequence: CASSTGQGSGYTF. The CDR3 DNA is TGCGCCAGCAGCACGGGACAGGGCTCTGGCTACACCTTC.

This chain uses TRBV10-3 with TRBJ1-4; no reliable D call. The CDR3 totals 15 residues. CDR1 and CDR2 from the germline V gene are ENHRY and SYGVKD. V shed 0 bases and J shed 3 bases, with 8 bases lying between them. CDR3 protein: CAISESGPPNEKLFF. CDR3 nucleotide sequence: TGTGCCATCAGTGAGTCAGGGCCACCTAATGAAAAACTGTTTTTT.

The rearrangement joins TRBV2 to TRBJ2-1; D possibly corresponds to TRBD2 (5 bases). CDR1 SNHLY and CDR2 FYNNEI come from the germline V gene. The CDR3 length is 14 residues. Between the trimmed V and J ends, which lost 4 bases and 1 base, there was a span of 8 bases. CDR3 loop: CASSVRGSYNEQFF. CDR3 sequence (DNA): TGTGCCAGCAGTGTACGAGGGTCCTACAATGAGCAGTTCTTC.

The chain recombines TRBV5-4 with TRBJ1-6; the D gene is possibly TRBD1 (5 bases). V was clipped by 4 bases and J by 10 bases, with 15 bases between them. The CDR3 sequence is 14 residues long. Germline CDR1 SGHNT, CDR2 YYREEE (reference sequence). CDR3 DNA: TGTGCCAGCAGCCGCTGGCCAGGGCCGTCACCCCTCCACTTT. Translated, it gives CASSRWPGPSPLHF.

V usage is TRBV11-3 and J usage is TRBJ2-3, with TRBD2 matching over 7 bases. Germline V gene data show CDR1 as SGHNT and CDR2 as YENEEA. CDR3 length equals 14 residues. The V segment lost 0 bases and the J segment 5 bases; nucleotides outside the gene matches: 2. The CDR3 region is CASSLDGGGDTQYF. In nucleotides, the CDR3 is TGTGCCAGCAGCTTAGATGGGGGGGGAGATACGCAGTATTTT.